Listed here are 13 T cell receptor beta chains from one sample, sequenced in a study of identical twins. Using its own MiXCR run on the 5' RACE reads, TCRdb lists one record per CDR3 protein. The repertoire has under 300,000 distinct CDR3 sequences, about 12% of them found once; the top ten carry around 4%. These data were also filed under a second study, of yellow fever vaccine responses in identical twins.

The sequencing sample was made of memory (CD45RO+) T cells sorted from blood. Receptors originate from a young woman in good health.

The table lists this clonotype with a few counts. The rearrangement links TRBV20-1 to TRBJ2-7, with D unclear. The germline V gene encodes CDR1 DFQATT and CDR2 SNEGSKA (reference sequence). V lost 1 base and J lost 1, with 14 bases in between. The CDR3 has 15 residues. CDR3 nucleotides: TGCAGTGCTAGAGTAGTTTTCGGCACATCCTACGAGCAGTACTTC. Translation gives CSARVVFGTSYEQYF.

This clonotype was recorded a few times. The chain uses TRBV7-2 and TRBJ1-5; 8 nucleotides match TRBD1. V shed 4 bases and J 7 bases; nucleotides not matched to a gene: 3. The CDR3 sequence is 13 residues long. CDR1 is SGHTA and CDR2 is FQGNSA in the germline V gene. CDR3 residues: CASSYRQGQPQHF. In DNA, the CDR3 is TGTGCCAGCAGCTACCGACAGGGGCAGCCCCAGCATTTT.

This clonotype was seen only a few times. V is TRBV20-1 and J is TRBJ2-1; D uncertain. CDR3 length: 10 residues. From germline, CDR1 is DFQATT and CDR2 SNEGSKA (reference sequence). Deletions cut 2 bases from V and 12 bases from J, with 8 bases between. The CDR3 loop is CSARSGGQFF. CDR3 nucleotides: TGCAGTGCTAGAAGTGGTGGGCAGTTCTTC.

The CDR3 spells CASSPPVRVGAYNEQFF. The CDR3 DNA is TGTGCCAGCTCACCACCGGTCCGGGTGGGGGCTTACAATGAGCAGTTCTTC. V is TRBV18 and J is TRBJ2-1, with D perhaps TRBD1 (6 bases). Germline assignment: CDR1 KGHSH and CDR2 LQKENI. Between the trimmed V and J ends, which lost 0 bases and 4 bases, there was a span of 16 bases. The CDR3 runs 17 residues. The variable domain in full, with the rest retrieved from reference TRBV18 and TRBJ2-1, is NAGVMQNPRHLVRRRGQEARLRCSPMKGHSHVYWYRQLPEEGLKFMVYLQKENIIDESGMPKERFSAEFPKEGPSILRIQQVVRGDSAAYFCASSPPVRVGAYNEQFFGPGTRLTVL.

In DNA form, the CDR3 reads TGCAGTGCTAGAGATCTCACCTATTACGAGCAGTACTTC. This encodes CSARDLTYYEQYF. The chain uses TRBV20-1 and TRBJ2-7; D is undetermined. Germline V lookup: CDR1 DFQATT, CDR2 SNEGSKA (reference sequence). Trimming pared 0 bases from V and 4 bases from J, leaving 10 bases between. The CDR3 loop spans 13 amino acids.

This clonotype was detected ten times or more. The chain links TRBV20-1 to TRBJ2-3; 8 nucleotides match TRBD2. V trimming: 1 base; J trimming: 1 base; junction bases outside the gene matches: 4. This CDR3 has 15 residues. Germline assignment: CDR1 DFQATT and CDR2 SNEGSKA (reference sequence). The CDR3 region is CSARVVGGGTDTQYF. CDR3 nucleotide sequence: TGCAGTGCTAGAGTGGTCGGGGGGGGCACAGATACGCAGTATTTT.

V gene TRBV7-2 combines with J gene TRBJ2-1; a weak D match, TRBD2 (7 bases). The CDR3 is 17 amino acids. V was shortened by 0 bases and J by 0 bases, with 12 bases between the two germline ends. Germline CDR1 and CDR2: SGHTA and FQGNSA. The CDR3 region has the DNA TGTGCCAGCAGCTTAGCGCCGGGGGGCCTCTCCTACAATGAGCAGTTCTTC. Amino acid sequence: CASSLAPGGLSYNEQFF.

This clonotype was recorded at least ten times. V usage is TRBV4-2 and J usage is TRBJ2-7; D ambiguous. In germline, CDR1 is LGHNA, CDR2 YNFKEQ. V shed 4 bases and J shed 0 bases, with 13 bases lying between them. This CDR3 is 15 amino acids long. This chain's CDR3 is CASSPITGHSYEQYF. The DNA for the CDR3 is TGTGCCAGCAGCCCCATCACGGGTCACTCCTACGAGCAGTACTTC.

The chain has TRBV18 and TRBJ2-3, with D perhaps matching TRBD2 (6 bases). V was trimmed by 2 bases and J by 2 bases, leaving 17 bases between them. CDR1 and CDR2 (germline): KGHSH, LQKENI. The CDR3 extends over 17 amino acids. CDR3 DNA sequence: TGTGCCAGCTCACCAAGGGTAGCGGCGACATTCACAGATACGCAGTATTTT. Protein product: CASSPRVAATFTDTQYF. The entire variable domain, with the rest obtained from reference TRBV18 and TRBJ2-3, is as follows: NAGVMQNPRHLVRRRGQEARLRCSPMKGHSHVYWYRQLPEEGLKFMVYLQKENIIDESGMPKERFSAEFPKEGPSILRIQQVVRGDSAAYFCASSPRVAATFTDTQYFGPGTRLTVL.

The V gene is TRBV5-1, the J gene TRBJ2-7; 7 positions agree with TRBD2. The V gene's germline CDR1 is SGHRS and CDR2 YFSETQ. Trimming at V came to 0 bases and at J to 6 bases, leaving 3 bases not matched to a gene. The CDR3 is made up of 13 amino acids. CDR3 nucleotides: TGCGCCAGCAGCTTGGTGGGGAGGGTCGAGCAGTACTTC. Encoded protein: CASSLVGRVEQYF. Together with reference TRBV5-1 and TRBJ2-7, the CDR3 gives the full variable domain: KAGVTQTPRYLIKTRGQQVTLSCSPISGHRSVSWYQQTPGQGLQFLFEYFSETQRNKGNFPGRFSGRQFSNSRSEMNVSTLELGDSALYLCASSLVGRVEQYFGPGTRLTVT.

The chain recombines TRBV2 with TRBJ1-3, with 9 bases identical to TRBD1. CDR1 is SNHLY and CDR2 is FYNNEI in the germline V gene. V was pared by 1 base and J by 2 bases, with 0 bases of the junction left unmatched. The CDR3 runs 15 residues. CDR3 residues: CASSEGTGAGNTIYF. The CDR3 coding sequence is TGTGCCAGCAGTGAAGGGACAGGGGCTGGAAACACCATATATTTT. The complete variable domain, with remaining parts taken from reference TRBV2 and TRBJ1-3, reads EPEVTQTPSHQVTQMGQEVILRCVPISNHLYFYWYRQILGQKVEFLVSFYNNEISEKSEIFDDQFSVERPDGSNFTLKIRSTKLEDSAMYFCASSEGTGAGNTIYFGEGSWLTVV.

The genes are TRBV5-1 and TRBJ2-7; 7 nucleotides match TRBD1. The V segment lost 6 bases and the J segment 2 bases; nucleotides outside the gene matches: 5. The length of the CDR3 is 13 residues. CDR1 is SGHRS, CDR2 YFSETQ, per germline. The CDR3 coding sequence is TGCGCCAGCACCCCGGGACAGACCTACGAGCAGTACTTC. Amino acid sequence: CASTPGQTYEQYF.

The J gene is TRBJ2-3, the V gene TRBV5-1, with TRBD1 matching 7 bases. Germline CDR1 is SGHRS and CDR2 is YFSETQ. The CDR3 runs to 14 residues. V was pared by 1 base and J by 5 bases, with 4 bases of the junction left unmatched. The CDR3 DNA sequence: TGCGCCAGCAGCTTGATGGCAGGGGGAGATACGCAGTATTTT. Residues: CASSLMAGGDTQYF.